This T cell receptor (beta chain) was sequenced for a study of T-cell memory formation after mild COVID-19. This CDR3 contains 16 residues. Germline V CDR1 and CDR2: MNHNS, SASEGT. Germline trimming cut 6 bases from V and 2 bases from J; bases unmatched to any gene: 10. MiXCR, applied by TCRdb to the 5' RACE reads, yields one record per CDR3 protein. The sample lists around 510,000 distinct CDR3 sequences, roughly a fifth occurring once. This chain connects TRBV6-1 to TRBJ1-5, with 7 bases matching TRBD1. Sequencing used PBMCs or a T cell subset sorted from them (not recorded which). The receptor's source is an adult woman who had mild COVID-19 (a few samples of this study predate the infection). Cell type and time point are not known. This chain's CDR3 is CASSVRGQEGNQPQHF. CDR3 coding DNA: TGTGCCAGCAGCGTTAGAGGACAGGAGGGCAATCAGCCCCAGCATTTT.